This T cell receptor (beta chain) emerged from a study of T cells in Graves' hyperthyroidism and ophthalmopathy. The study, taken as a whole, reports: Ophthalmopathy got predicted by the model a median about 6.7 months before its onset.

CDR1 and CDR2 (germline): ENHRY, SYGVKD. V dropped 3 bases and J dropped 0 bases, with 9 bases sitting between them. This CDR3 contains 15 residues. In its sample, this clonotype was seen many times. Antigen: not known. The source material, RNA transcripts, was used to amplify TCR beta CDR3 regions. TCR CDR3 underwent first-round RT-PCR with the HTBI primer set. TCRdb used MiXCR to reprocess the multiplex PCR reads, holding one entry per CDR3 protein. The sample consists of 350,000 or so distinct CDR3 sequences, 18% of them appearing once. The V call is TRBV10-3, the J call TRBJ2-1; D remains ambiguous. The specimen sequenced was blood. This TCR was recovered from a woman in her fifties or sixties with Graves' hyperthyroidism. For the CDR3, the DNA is TGTGCCATCAGTGATGACTCGAGCTCCTACAATGAGCAGTTCTTC. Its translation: CAISDDSSSYNEQFF.